Below are 21 T cell receptor beta chains sequenced from a single sample in a study of CD8 T cells in ankylosing spondylitis (dated by TCRdb to 2016 to 2017). The method behind the library was 5' RACE. Sequenced on an Illumina HiSeq 2500. The public reads were reprocessed in TCRdb via fastp at Q25 and MiXCR, keeping in-frame beta chains. Each CDR3 protein gets just one entry, which takes the most common genes and DNA from the rows behind it. Across this sample there are hundreds of thousands of distinct CDR3 sequences, with roughly 20% seen only once. The biggest ten clones account for roughly 4% of the sample. Sequencing was performed on blood, either unsorted or a sorted T cell fraction (not recorded which). All receptors come from a female donor with ankylosing spondylitis or in good health (not recorded which).

V usage is TRBV10-3 and J usage is TRBJ1-1; TRBD1 agrees at 7 bases. V dropped 6 bases and J dropped 4; count of bases not matched to a gene: 5. The germline CDR1 and CDR2 sequences are ENHRY and SYGVKD. The CDR3 is 13 residues long. CDR3 loop: CAISLNRGTEAFF. The CDR3 bases are TGTGCCATCAGCCTAAACAGGGGCACTGAAGCTTTCTTT.

The J gene is TRBJ2-4, the V gene TRBV20-1, with a weak D call TRBD1 (5 bases). Trimming removed 1 base from V and 4 bases from J, with 11 bases in between. The CDR3 sequence is 14 residues long. The V gene's germline CDR1 is DFQATT and CDR2 SNEGSKA (reference sequence). The CDR3 nucleotides are TGCAGTGCTAGAGGCCGACAGCCAAAAAACATTCAGTACTTC. As protein: CSARGRQPKNIQYF.

The chain is built from TRBV5-1 and TRBJ2-5; 11 bases line up with TRBD1. J was trimmed by 5 bases and V by 5 bases; bases with no gene match: 5. CDR3 size: 14 residues. Germline values: CDR1 SGHRS, CDR2 YFSETQ. CDR3 residues: CASRADRGRETQYF. The CDR3 bases are TGCGCCAGCAGAGCGGACAGGGGGCGCGAGACCCAGTACTTC.

This chain uses TRBV27 with TRBJ2-1; 8 bases line up with TRBD2. The germline CDR1 and CDR2 sequences are MNHEY and SMNVEV (reference sequence). J was trimmed by 6 bases and V by 7 bases; bases with no gene match: 11. The CDR3 has 15 amino acids. The CDR3 DNA reads TGTGCCAGCAAATCTCGACTAGCGCGGGTCAATGAGCAGTTCTTC. Translating gives CASKSRLARVNEQFF.

This chain links TRBV20-1 with TRBJ2-1; 7 bases align to TRBD2. Trimming removed 4 bases from V and 6 bases from J; junction bases left unmatched: 6. Germline values: CDR1 DFQATT, CDR2 SNEGSKA (reference sequence). The CDR3 has 13 amino acids. The CDR3 protein is CSATQTSPNEQFF. Written as DNA, the CDR3 is TGCAGTGCTACACAGACTAGCCCCAATGAGCAGTTCTTC.

The chain recombines TRBV7-9 with TRBJ1-2; no clear D gene. CDR3 length equals 17 residues. With 3 bases removed from V and 4 bases from J, the gap between germline ends came to 21 bases. Per germline, CDR1 SEHNR and CDR2 FQNEAQ (reference sequence). The CDR3 DNA is TGTGCCAGCAGCTTTAACCCCAAACGAAGGGAAATCTATGGCTACACCTTC. Amino acids: CASSFNPKRREIYGYTF.

The rearrangement links TRBV6-5 to TRBJ2-1; 7 bases map to TRBD2. Germline V lookup: CDR1 MNHEY, CDR2 SVGAGI. CDR3 length equals 14 residues. The V and J ends lost 2 bases and 7 bases, in that order; junction bases with no gene match: 5. The CDR3 loop is CASSYRTSSNEQFF. The CDR3 region has the DNA TGTGCCAGCAGTTACCGGACTAGTTCAAATGAGCAGTTCTTC.

This clonotype occurred a few times. V and J are TRBV12-3 or TRBV12-4 and TRBJ1-1, with 11 bases identical to TRBD1. The CDR3 consists of 13 residues. Trimming at V came to 6 bases and at J to 7 bases, leaving 4 bases not matched to a gene. The CDR3 reads CASSRDRGIEAFF. For the CDR3, the DNA is TGTGCCAGCAGCCGGGACAGGGGGATTGAAGCTTTCTTT.

This clonotype was observed at least ten times. V is TRBV20-1 and J is TRBJ1-6; no reliable D call. The CDR3 is 13 amino acids. V was cut by 3 bases and J by 6 bases, with 9 bases left in between. Germline V lookup: CDR1 DFQATT, CDR2 SNEGSKA (reference sequence). The CDR3 nucleotides read TGCAGTGCTAGGGGCGTACTTAATTCACCCCTCCACTTT. This sequence encodes CSARGVLNSPLHF.

This chain uses TRBV20-1 with TRBJ2-1, with 8 bases aligning to TRBD2. With V trimmed by 6 bases and J by 6 bases, 10 bases remained unmatched. The CDR3 covers 14 residues. CDR1 is DFQATT, CDR2 SNEGSKA, per germline (reference sequence). Here the CDR3 reads CSARLALLSNEQFF. The DNA of the CDR3 is TGCAGTGCAAGACTAGCGCTATTAAGCAATGAGCAGTTCTTC.

In its sample, this clonotype was seen once. The genes are TRBV7-6 and TRBJ2-7; D perhaps matches TRBD2 (6 bases). The V gene's germline CDR1 is SGHVS and CDR2 FNYEAQ. The CDR3 sequence is 15 residues long. Trimming left V 1 base short and J 4 bases short, with 14 bases between. The CDR3 coding sequence is TGTGCCAGCAGCTTAGGGGGACTGGGGCGTTACGAGCAGTACTTC. Its translation: CASSLGGLGRYEQYF.

The V call is TRBV9, the J call TRBJ2-2; D not resolved. Germline assignment: CDR1 SGDLS and CDR2 YYNGEE. This CDR3 has 13 amino acids. Trimming removed 0 bases at V and 7 bases at J, with 7 bases between. CDR3: CASSVGYSGELFF. The CDR3 coding sequence is TGTGCCAGCAGCGTAGGCTACAGCGGGGAGCTGTTTTTT.

The chain employs TRBV6-1 and TRBJ1-5, with D unclear. The V gene lost 2 bases and the J gene lost 4 bases, with 6 bases spanning the gap. The CDR3 runs to 13 residues. CDR1 is MNHNS, CDR2 SASEGT, per germline. The CDR3 DNA reads TGTGCCAGCAGTGAAATTGGGAATCAGCCCCAGCATTTT. Translating it yields CASSEIGNQPQHF.

This clonotype was found many times. The gene calls are TRBV20-1 and TRBJ2-1; 7 bases fit TRBD2. Germline-derived CDR1 and CDR2 are DFQATT and SNEGSKA (reference sequence). The CDR3 runs to 14 residues. V lost 0 bases, J lost 9 bases, and 8 bases stayed unmatched. The CDR3 DNA sequence: TGCAGTGCTAGAGAGGGCGGGAGAGCTGGTGAGCAGTTCTTC. Amino acids: CSAREGGRAGEQFF.

V is TRBV7-9 and J is TRBJ2-7; the D call may be TRBD1 or TRBD2 (5 bases each). The V gene's germline CDR1 is SEHNR and CDR2 FQNEAQ (reference sequence). The CDR3 has 13 amino acids. V was clipped by 4 bases and J by 7 bases, with 14 bases between them. The DNA of the CDR3 is TGTGCCAGCAGCTCGGGACCTGTCGGGGAGCAGTACTTC. Its translation is CASSSGPVGEQYF.

The V and J genes are TRBV15 and TRBJ2-1; 8 nucleotides agree with TRBD2. This CDR3 region has 16 residues. CDR1 is LNHNV, CDR2 YYDKDF, per germline (reference sequence). Unmatched junction bases numbered 10, after V lost 3 bases and J lost 6 bases. The CDR3 loop is CATSRLREGRGNEQFF. In DNA, the CDR3 is TGTGCCACCAGCAGGTTACGGGAGGGCCGGGGCAATGAGCAGTTCTTC.

The V and J genes are TRBV29-1 and TRBJ1-1; the D gene is possibly TRBD1 (5 bases). Trimming took 7 bases from V and 1 from J, leaving 13 bases between them. Germline-derived CDR1 and CDR2 are SQVTM and ANQGSEA. The CDR3 runs 13 residues. CDR3 coding DNA: TGCAGCGCCCCACAGGCCTCGAACACTGAAGCTTTCTTT. Translation gives CSAPQASNTEAFF.

This clonotype has a handful of counts. The DNA for the CDR3 is TGTGCCAGCAGCCAAGGGGGGATAGAGCAGTACTTC. This translates into CASSQGGIEQYF. The rearrangement uses TRBV3-1 and TRBJ2-7; D assignment may be TRBD1 or TRBD2 (5 bases each). The V and J ends lost 1 base and 7 bases respectively, with 8 bases between them. The CDR3 is made up of 12 amino acids. Germline CDR1 and CDR2: LGHDT and YNNKEL (reference sequence).

The sample holds a few counts of this clonotype. This chain joins TRBV12-3 or TRBV12-4 and TRBJ2-1; tentative D call: TRBD2 (7 bases). V gave up 2 bases and J gave up 6 bases, with 17 bases separating them. The CDR3 sequence is 16 residues long. The CDR3 spells CASSLNSGTRFNEQFF. The CDR3 DNA reads TGTGCCAGCAGTTTAAACAGCGGGACAAGGTTCAATGAGCAGTTCTTC.

The J gene is TRBJ2-1, the V gene TRBV30, with D possibly being TRBD1 (6 bases). V was trimmed by 0 bases and J by 4 bases, leaving 7 bases between them. CDR1 and CDR2 from the germline V gene are GTSNPN and SVGIG (reference sequence). The CDR3 contains 13 residues. The CDR3 bases are TGTGCCTGGAGTGTAGGGGGATACAATGAGCAGTTCTTC. This gives the protein CAWSVGGYNEQFF.

The rearrangement joins TRBV12-3 or TRBV12-4 to TRBJ1-6; 7 bases map to TRBD1. Unmatched junction bases numbered 8, after V lost 8 bases and J lost 4 bases. The length of the CDR3 is 15 residues. CDR3 residues: CASRPGTEYNSPLHF. The CDR3 region has the DNA TGTGCCAGCCGGCCTGGGACAGAATATAATTCACCCCTCCACTTT.